This T cell receptor (beta chain) was identified during a study of shared clonotypes between healthy human individuals. On the study more broadly: Each donor's CD8 memory used one plate, CD8 naive two, each CD4 subset three. Study results and limitations: Lower generation probabilities were found for non-shared clonotypes than for those shared by all four donors.

TCRdb keeps only in-frame clones here, not all; method: immunoSEQ multiplex PCR. The sample has over a million clones; roughly 96% are singletons. Turning to this clone: Its antigen remains unknown.

The CDR3 is 13 amino acids. Germline CDR1 and CDR2: SGHNT and YYREEE (reference sequence). With 5 bases removed from V and 1 base from J, the gap between germline ends came to 10 bases. The clonotype was recovered from a young man in good health. This chain joins TRBV5-4 and TRBJ2-7; D uncertain. The sequenced sample was naive CD4+ T cells sorted from blood. The subset here: CD45RA+ positively selected. As DNA, the CDR3 is TGTGCCAGCAGGTCGACTGAATCCTACGAGCAGTACTTC. It translates to CASRSTESYEQYF.